The present T cell receptor beta chain was sequenced within a study of early T cells in non-severe SARS-CoV-2 infection. Study summary: Chains were not paired, and sequencing was done on bulk RNA from unsorted whole blood.

Study observations and caveats: VDJdb-based annotation leaned toward anti-spike CD8 responses and missed private and CD4 specificities.

In the library, individual cDNA molecules carried attached unique molecular identifiers. One entry per CDR3 protein, called by TCRdb with MiXCR from the 5' RACE reads. Of around 50,000 distinct CDR3 sequences in the sample, 10% to 15% were seen once. Trimming took 4 bases from V and 3 from J, leaving 12 bases between them. The germline V gene has CDR1 GTSNPN and CDR2 SVGIG (reference sequence). The CDR3 has 13 residues. This clonotype was recorded many times. Its antigen is currently unknown. This chain joins TRBV30 and TRBJ1-1; a weak D match, TRBD1 (5 bases). The TCR sequence derives from an adult who was a healthcare worker with PCR-confirmed SARS-CoV-2 infection or an uninfected control (not recorded which). Sequencing used whole blood. CDR3 region: CAWTGMGYTEAFF. In DNA, the CDR3 is TGTGCCTGGACAGGGATGGGGTACACTGAAGCTTTCTTT. Using reference TRBV30 and TRBJ1-1 for the parts outside the CDR3, the full variable domain is SQTIHQWPATLVQPVGSPLSLECTVEGTSNPNLYWYRQAAGRGLQLLFYSVGIGQISSEVPQNLSASRPQDRQFILSSKKLLLSDSGFYLCAWTGMGYTEAFFGQGTRLTVV.